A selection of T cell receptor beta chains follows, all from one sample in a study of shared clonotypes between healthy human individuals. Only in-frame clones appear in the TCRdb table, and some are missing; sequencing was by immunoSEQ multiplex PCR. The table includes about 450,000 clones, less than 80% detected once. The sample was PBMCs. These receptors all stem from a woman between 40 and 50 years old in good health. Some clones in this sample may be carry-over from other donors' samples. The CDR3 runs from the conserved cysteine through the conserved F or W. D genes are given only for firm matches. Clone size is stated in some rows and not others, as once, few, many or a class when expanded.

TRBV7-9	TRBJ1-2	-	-	TGTGCCAGCAGCCCTAGCATAGGGGGTGACTATGGCTACACCTTC	CASSPSIGGDYGYTF
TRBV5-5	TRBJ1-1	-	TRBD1	TGTGCCAGCAGCCCGGGGACAGGATCGCACACTGAAGCTTTCTTT	CASSPGTGSHTEAFF
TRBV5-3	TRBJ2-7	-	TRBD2	TGTGCCAGAAGCACTCGCCCTCAGGGGCAGGGTAGACTAGCGGGAAGGTACGAGCAGTACTTC	CARSTRPQGQGRLAGRYEQYF
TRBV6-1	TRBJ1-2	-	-	TGTGCCAGCAGTGGAGGACAGCTTAACTATGGCTACACCTTC	CASSGGQLNYGYTF
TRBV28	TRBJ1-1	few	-	TGTGCCAGCAGTTTACCTCGCTCGCTTCGGCGGCCCAACACTGAAGCTTTCTTT	CASSLPRSLRRPNTEAFF
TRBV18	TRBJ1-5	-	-	TGTGCCAGCTCACCGGGCACGGGTAGATCAGCGGCCCAGCATTTT	CASSPGTGRSAAQHF
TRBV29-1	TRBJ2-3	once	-	TGCAGCGTAGGGGAGTCCACAGATACGCAGTATTTT	CSVGESTDTQYF
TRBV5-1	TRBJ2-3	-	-	TGCGCCAGCAGCATCGACAGGTCCGGCACAGATACGCAGTATTTT	CASSIDRSGTDTQYF
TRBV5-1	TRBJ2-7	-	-	TGCGCCAGCAGCTTTCAGGGCGGCTCCTACGAGCAGTACTTC	CASSFQGGSYEQYF
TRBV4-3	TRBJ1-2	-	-	TGCGCCAGCAGCCAAGAATTGACAGGATATGGCTACACCTTC	CASSQELTGYGYTF
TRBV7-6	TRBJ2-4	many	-	TGTGCCAGCAGCTTAGACGGGGGTGGAAACATTCAGTACTTC	CASSLDGGGNIQYF
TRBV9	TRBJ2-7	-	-	TGTGCCAGCAGCGCCGACCTGGGAGCCTACGAGCAGTACTTC	CASSADLGAYEQYF
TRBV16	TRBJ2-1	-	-	TGTGCCAGCAGCCAATCCTCAGGGTACAATGAGCAGTTCTTC	CASSQSSGYNEQFF
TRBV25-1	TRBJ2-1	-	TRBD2	TGTGCCAGCAGTGACCTCCTTAGCGGGAGGGCGAAAAGGGAGCAGTTCTTC	CASSDLLSGRAKREQFF
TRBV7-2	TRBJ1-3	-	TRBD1	TGTGCCAGCAGCTTCGGACAGGGGGCTGGAAACACCATATATTTT	CASSFGQGAGNTIYF
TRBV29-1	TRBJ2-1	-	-	TGCAGCGGTGGGTCCCACACTACTTACAATGAGCAGTTCTTC	CSGGSHTTYNEQFF
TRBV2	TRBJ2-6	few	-	TGTGCCAGCAGCGATAGGAACTCTGGGGCCAACGTCCTGACTTTC	CASSDRNSGANVLTF
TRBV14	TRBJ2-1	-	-	TGTGCCAGCAGCCACCGATACAGGGACAATGAGCAGTTCTTC	CASSHRYRDNEQFF
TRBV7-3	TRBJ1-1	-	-	TGTGCCAGCAGCTCCAACAGGAACACTGAAGCTTTCTTT	CASSSNRNTEAFF
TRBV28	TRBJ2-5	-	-	TGTGCCAGCAGCTTGGGATTGCGGGGGACCCAGTACTTC	CASSLGLRGTQYF
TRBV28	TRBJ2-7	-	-	TGCGCCAGCAGTTCCGTTGGAGGGGCCTACGAGCAGTACTTC	CASSSVGGAYEQYF
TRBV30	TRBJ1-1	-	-	TGTGCCTGGACCCGAGGGCCCGGGTCTGAAGCTTTCTTT	CAWTRGPGSEAFF
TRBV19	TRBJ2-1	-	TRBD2	TGTGCCAGTAGTATAATGACTAGCGGGAGCAATGAGCAGTTCTTC	CASSIMTSGSNEQFF
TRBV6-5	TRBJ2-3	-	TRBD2	TGTGCCAGCAGTTACGTCGCGCTAGCGGGAGCAGATACGCAGTATTTT	CASSYVALAGADTQYF
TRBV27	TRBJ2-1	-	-	TGTGCCAGCAGAACCTCTAGGGCCCACAATGAGCAGTTCTTC	CASRTSRAHNEQFF
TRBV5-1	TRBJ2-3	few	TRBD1	TGCGCCAGCAGTTTTGGACAGGCTAGCACAGATACGCAGTATTTT	CASSFGQASTDTQYF
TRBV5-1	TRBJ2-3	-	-	TGCGCCAGCAGCTCAAGCCAGGCAGATACGCAGTATTTT	CASSSSQADTQYF
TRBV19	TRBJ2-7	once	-	TGTGCCAGTAGTATTCCGGGACTCCAATACGAGCAGTACTTC	CASSIPGLQYEQYF
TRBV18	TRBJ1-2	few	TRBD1	TGTGCCAGCCGTAAGGGACAGTCTAACTATGGCTACACCTTC	CASRKGQSNYGYTF